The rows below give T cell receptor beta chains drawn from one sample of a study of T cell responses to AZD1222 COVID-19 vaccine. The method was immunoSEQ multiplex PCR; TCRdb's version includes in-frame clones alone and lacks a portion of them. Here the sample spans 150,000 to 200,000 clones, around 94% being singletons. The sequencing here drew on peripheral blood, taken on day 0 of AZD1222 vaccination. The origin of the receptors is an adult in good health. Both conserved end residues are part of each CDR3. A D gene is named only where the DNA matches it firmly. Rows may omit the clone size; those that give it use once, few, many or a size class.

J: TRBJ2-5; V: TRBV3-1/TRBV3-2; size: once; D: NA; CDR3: CASSQDPGKGETQYF; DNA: TGTGCCAGCAGCCAAGACCCGGGCAAGGGGGAGACCCAGTACTTC
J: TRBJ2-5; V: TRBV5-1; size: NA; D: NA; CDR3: CASSFSGSQETQYF; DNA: TGCGCCAGCAGCTTCTCGGGGTCCCAAGAGACCCAGTACTTC
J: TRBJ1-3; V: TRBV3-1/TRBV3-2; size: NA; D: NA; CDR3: CASSQRGGGNTIYF; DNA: TGTGCCAGCAGCCAACGGGGTGGTGGAAACACCATATATTTT
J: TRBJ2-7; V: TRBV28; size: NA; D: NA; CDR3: CASAENYEQYF; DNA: TGTGCCAGCGCGGAGAACTACGAGCAGTACTTC
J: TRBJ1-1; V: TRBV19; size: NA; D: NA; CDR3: CASSIQGAKNTEAFF; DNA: TGTGCCAGTAGTATCCAGGGTGCGAAGAACACTGAAGCTTTCTTT
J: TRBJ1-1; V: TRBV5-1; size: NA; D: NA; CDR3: CASSLNPGNTEAFF; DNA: TGCGCCAGCAGCTTGAATCCGGGGAACACTGAAGCTTTCTTT
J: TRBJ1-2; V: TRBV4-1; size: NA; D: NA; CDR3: CASSQDLGVGNYGYTF; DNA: TGCGCCAGCAGCCAAGATCTCGGGGTTGGCAACTATGGCTACACCTTC
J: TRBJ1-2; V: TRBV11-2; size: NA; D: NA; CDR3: CASTTHQAVYGYTF; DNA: TGTGCCAGCACTACCCACCAAGCGGTTTATGGCTACACCTTC
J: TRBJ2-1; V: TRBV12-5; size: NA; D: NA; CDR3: CASGLVLGQLNEQFF; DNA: TGTGCTAGTGGTTTGGTACTTGGACAGTTGAATGAGCAGTTCTTC
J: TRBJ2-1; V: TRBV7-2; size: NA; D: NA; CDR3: CASSLSGKAGEQFF; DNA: TGTGCCAGCAGCTTATCCGGGAAGGCTGGTGAGCAGTTCTTC
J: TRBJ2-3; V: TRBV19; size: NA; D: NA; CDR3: CASSIGDTQYF; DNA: TGTGCCAGTAGTATAGGGGATACGCAGTATTTT
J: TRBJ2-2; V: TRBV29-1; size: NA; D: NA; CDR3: CSVEGPLNTGELFF; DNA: TGCAGCGTTGAAGGACCCTTGAACACCGGGGAGCTGTTTTTT
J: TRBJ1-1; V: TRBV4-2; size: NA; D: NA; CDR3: CASRRGRGNTEAFF; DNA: TGTGCCAGCAGGCGGGGGCGGGGGAACACTGAAGCTTTCTTT
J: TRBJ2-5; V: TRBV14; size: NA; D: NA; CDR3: CASSQEETQYF; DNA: TGTGCCAGCAGCCAAGAAGAGACCCAGTACTTC
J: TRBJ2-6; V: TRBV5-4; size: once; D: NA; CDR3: CASSPVGSGANVLTF; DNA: TGTGCCAGCAGCCCGGTAGGCTCTGGGGCCAACGTCCTGACTTTC
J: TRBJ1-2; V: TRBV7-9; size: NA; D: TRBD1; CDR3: CASSWTGIGYTF; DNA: TGTGCCAGCAGTTGGACAGGGATAGGCTACACCTTC
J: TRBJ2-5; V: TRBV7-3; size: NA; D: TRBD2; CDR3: CASSVTSGGQETQYF; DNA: TGTGCCAGCAGCGTAACTAGCGGAGGTCAAGAGACCCAGTACTTC
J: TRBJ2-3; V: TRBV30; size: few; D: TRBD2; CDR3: CACSRGGSFADTQYF; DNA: TGTGCCTGCTCAAGGGGAGGGAGCTTCGCAGATACGCAGTATTTT
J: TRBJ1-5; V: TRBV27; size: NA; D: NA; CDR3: CASSEGAGHNQPQHF; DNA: TGTGCCAGCAGTGAAGGTGCAGGTCACAATCAGCCCCAGCATTTT
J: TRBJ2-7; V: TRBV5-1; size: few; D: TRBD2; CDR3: CASSLGTSVYF; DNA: TGCGCCAGCAGCTTGGGAACTAGCGTGTACTTC
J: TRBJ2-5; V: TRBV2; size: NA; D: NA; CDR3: CASIEGSRVQETQYF; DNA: TGTGCCAGCATCGAAGGGTCACGGGTTCAAGAGACCCAGTACTTC
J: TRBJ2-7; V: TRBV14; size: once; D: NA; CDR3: CASSHRYEQYF; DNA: TGTGCCAGCAGCCACCGCTACGAGCAGTACTTC
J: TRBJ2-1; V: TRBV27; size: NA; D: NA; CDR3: CASSLQGPRPRVYNEQFF; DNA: TGTGCCAGCAGTTTACAGGGCCCCCGGCCCAGAGTCTACAATGAGCAGTTCTTC
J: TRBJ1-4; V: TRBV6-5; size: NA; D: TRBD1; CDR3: CASSYTGVVEKLFF; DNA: TGTGCCAGCAGTTACACAGGGGTGGTTGAAAAACTGTTTTTT
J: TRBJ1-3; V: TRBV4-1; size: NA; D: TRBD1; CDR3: CASSHDLGDRGAGNTIYF; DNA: TGCGCCAGCAGCCACGACCTAGGGGACAGGGGGGCTGGAAACACCATATATTTT
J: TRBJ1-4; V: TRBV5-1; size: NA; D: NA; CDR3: CASSLALQGGDEKLFF; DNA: TGCGCCAGCAGCTTGGCCTTACAGGGAGGGGATGAAAAACTGTTTTTT
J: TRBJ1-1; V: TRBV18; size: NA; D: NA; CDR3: CASSPSAGTEAFF; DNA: TGTGCCAGCTCACCATCAGCCGGGACCGAAGCTTTCTTT
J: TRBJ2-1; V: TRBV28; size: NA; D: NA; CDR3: CASSSLSYNEQFF; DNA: TGTGCCAGCAGTTCGCTTTCCTACAATGAGCAGTTCTTC
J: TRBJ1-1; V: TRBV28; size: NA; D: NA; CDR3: CASSSKGGRKRATEAFF; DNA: TGTGCCAGCAGTTCCAAGGGGGGCAGAAAGCGGGCCACTGAAGCTTTCTTT
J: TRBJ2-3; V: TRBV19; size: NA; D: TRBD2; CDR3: CASRVAGVPSTDTQYF; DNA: TGTGCCAGTAGAGTAGCGGGAGTTCCTAGCACAGATACGCAGTATTTT
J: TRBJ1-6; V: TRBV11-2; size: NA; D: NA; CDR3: CASRRPGNRSPLHF; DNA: TGTGCCAGCCGCCGACCGGGGAATCGGTCACCCCTCCACTTT
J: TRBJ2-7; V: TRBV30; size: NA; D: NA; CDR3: CASLPPDSYEQYF; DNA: TGTGCCTCCCTGCCCCCCGATAGCTACGAGCAGTACTTC
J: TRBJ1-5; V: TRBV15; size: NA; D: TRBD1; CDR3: CATSRDNPGQGFQPQHF; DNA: TGTGCCACCAGCAGAGATAATCCGGGACAGGGGTTTCAGCCCCAGCATTTT
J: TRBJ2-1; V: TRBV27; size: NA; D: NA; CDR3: CASSTFNNEQFF; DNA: TGTGCCAGCAGTACCTTTAACAATGAGCAGTTCTTC
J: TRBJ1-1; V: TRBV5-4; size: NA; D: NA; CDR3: CASSLEGSTEAFF; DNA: TGTGCCAGCAGCTTGGAGGGGAGCACTGAAGCTTTCTTT
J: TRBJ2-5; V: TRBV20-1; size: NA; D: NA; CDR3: CSAPEGETQYF; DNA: TGCAGTGCTCCCGAGGGGGAGACCCAGTACTTC
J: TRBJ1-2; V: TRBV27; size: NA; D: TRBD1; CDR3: CASRGNRGQGYTF; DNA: TGTGCCAGCAGAGGAAACAGGGGCCAGGGCTACACCTTC
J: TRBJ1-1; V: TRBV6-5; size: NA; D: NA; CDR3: CASTNRVNTEAFF; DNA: TGTGCCAGCACTAATCGGGTGAACACTGAAGCTTTCTTT
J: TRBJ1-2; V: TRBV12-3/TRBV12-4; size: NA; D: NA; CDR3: CASSSTGSYGYTF; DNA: TGTGCCAGCAGTTCAACCGGGAGCTATGGCTACACCTTC
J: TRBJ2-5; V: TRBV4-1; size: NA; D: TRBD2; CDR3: CASSQGTSGQETQYF; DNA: TGCGCCAGCAGCCAAGGGACTAGCGGCCAAGAGACCCAGTACTTC
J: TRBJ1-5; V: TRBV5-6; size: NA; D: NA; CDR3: CASSLDRAQPQHF; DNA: TGTGCCAGCAGCTTGGATAGGGCTCAGCCCCAGCATTTT
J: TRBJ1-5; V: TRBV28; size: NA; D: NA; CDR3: CASSSIGILQYSNQPQHF; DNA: TGTGCCAGCAGTTCCATCGGGATCCTTCAATATAGCAATCAGCCCCAGCATTTT
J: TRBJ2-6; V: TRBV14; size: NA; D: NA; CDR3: CASRLSRANVLTF; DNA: TGTGCCAGCAGGCTGAGCCGGGCCAACGTCCTGACTTTC
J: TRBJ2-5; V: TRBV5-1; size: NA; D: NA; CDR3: CASSLGMLETQYF; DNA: TGCGCCAGCAGCTTGGGGATGTTGGAGACCCAGTACTTC
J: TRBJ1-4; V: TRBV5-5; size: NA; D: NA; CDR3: CASSLGGHEKLFF; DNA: TGTGCCAGCAGCTTGGGGGGTCATGAAAAACTGTTTTTT
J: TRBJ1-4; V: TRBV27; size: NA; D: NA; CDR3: CASMRLGGTNEKLFF; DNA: TGTGCCAGCATGCGCCTCGGGGGTACTAATGAAAAACTGTTTTTT
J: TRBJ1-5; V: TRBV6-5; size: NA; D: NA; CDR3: CASTRDRGYNQPQHF; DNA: TGTGCCAGTACCCGGGACCGAGGTTACAATCAGCCCCAGCATTTT
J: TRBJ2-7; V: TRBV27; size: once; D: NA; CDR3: CASSFDGREAYEQYF; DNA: TGTGCCAGCAGTTTCGACGGCCGGGAAGCCTACGAGCAGTACTTC
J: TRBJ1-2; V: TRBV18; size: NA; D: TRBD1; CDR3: CASSPPFFGQAYGYTF; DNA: TGTGCCAGCTCACCACCGTTCTTCGGACAGGCCTATGGCTACACCTTC
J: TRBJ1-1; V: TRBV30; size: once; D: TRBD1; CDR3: CAWGSGTGNTEAFF; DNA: TGTGCCTGGGGCTCGGGGACAGGGAACACTGAAGCTTTCTTT
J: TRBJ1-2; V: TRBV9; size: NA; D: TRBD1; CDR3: CASSLVLDRAGYTF; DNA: TGTGCCAGCAGCCTAGTTTTGGACAGGGCTGGCTACACCTTC
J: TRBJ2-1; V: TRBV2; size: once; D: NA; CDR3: CASRRRDLSGEQFF; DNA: TGTGCCAGCAGGAGAAGGGACCTCTCCGGTGAGCAGTTCTTC
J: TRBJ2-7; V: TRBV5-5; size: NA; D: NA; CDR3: CASSFWQGRYEQYF; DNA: TGTGCCAGCAGCTTTTGGCAGGGGCGGTACGAGCAGTACTTC
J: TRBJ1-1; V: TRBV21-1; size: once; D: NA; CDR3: CASSRSDRRGEAFF; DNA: TGTGCCAGCAGCCGATCAGACAGGAGGGGTGAAGCTTTCTTT